These 27 T cell receptor beta chains originate from one sample sequenced in a study of T-cell memory formation after mild COVID-19. TCRdb fed the 5' RACE reads into MiXCR, producing one record per CDR3 protein. The data show some 600,000 distinct CDR3 sequences, 15% to 20% seen once. Sequencing used PBMCs or a T cell subset sorted from them (not recorded which). Every receptor here comes from an adult woman who had mild COVID-19 (a few samples of this study predate the infection). Cell type and time point are not known.

The V gene is TRBV25-1, the J gene TRBJ2-7; D gene unclear. This CDR3 has 13 amino acids. Germline CDR1 and CDR2: MGHDK and SYGVNS. V dropped 6 bases and J dropped 4 bases, with 13 bases sitting between them. This CDR3 is CASSKMSMYEQYF. CDR3 DNA: TGTGCCAGCAGCAAAATGAGCATGTACGAGCAGTACTTC.

This clonotype was detected a few times. The chain joins TRBV7-3 to TRBJ2-1; no definite D call. This CDR3 spans 15 amino acids. Germline V lookup: CDR1 SGHTA, CDR2 FQGTGA. V lost 3 bases and J lost 2, with 11 bases in between. In DNA, the CDR3 is TGTGCCAGCAGCTTTAGGCCCGAAACCTACAATGAGCAGTTCTTC. This gives the protein CASSFRPETYNEQFF.

J is TRBJ2-7 and V is TRBV14; TRBD2 agrees at 14 bases. There are 18 residues in the CDR3. V was pared by 4 bases and J by 4 bases, with 12 bases of the junction left unmatched. Germline V gives CDR1 SGHDN, CDR2 FVKESK. The CDR3 protein is CASSRNSKTSGRAYEQYF. In DNA form, the CDR3 reads TGTGCCAGCAGCCGGAACTCGAAGACTAGCGGGAGGGCGTACGAGCAGTACTTC.

The chain links TRBV12-3 or TRBV12-4 to TRBJ2-7; a possible D gene is TRBD2 (6 bases). CDR3 length: 15 amino acids. The V end was cut by 6 bases, the J end by 2 bases, with 17 bases between. For the CDR3, the DNA is TGTGCCAGCAGCTCTAGTGCGGGGAACCCCTACGAGCAGTACTTC. Amino acids: CASSSSAGNPYEQYF.

This clonotype turned up a few times. Here the CDR3 DNA reads TGTGCCAGCTCACCTCTAGCGGGAGGAGTTACGGGAAATGAGCAGTTCTTC. It specifies CASSPLAGGVTGNEQFF. The V and J genes are TRBV18 and TRBJ2-1, with TRBD2 matching over 11 bases. Germline loops: CDR1 KGHSH, CDR2 LQKENI. The CDR3 is 17 residues long. J was trimmed by 7 bases and V by 3 bases; bases with no gene match: 11. Full variable domain (missing parts from reference TRBV18 and TRBJ2-1): NAGVMQNPRHLVRRRGQEARLRCSPMKGHSHVYWYRQLPEEGLKFMVYLQKENIIDESGMPKERFSAEFPKEGPSILRIQQVVRGDSAAYFCASSPLAGGVTGNEQFFGPGTRLTVL.

V is TRBV18 and J is TRBJ2-5, with D tentatively TRBD2 (6 bases). Trimming took 2 bases from V and 5 from J, leaving 12 bases between them. Per the germline V gene, CDR1 is KGHSH and CDR2 is LQKENI. The CDR3 is made up of 14 amino acids. CDR3 sequence: CASSPLEGGETQYF. CDR3 bases: TGTGCCAGCTCACCATTGGAAGGAGGGGAGACCCAGTACTTC.

The chain combines TRBV5-1 with TRBJ1-2; TRBD1 matches at 8 bases. J gave up 4 bases and V 0 bases, and 5 bases lay outside the gene matches. Germline V gene sequence: CDR1 SGHRS, CDR2 YFSETQ. The length of the CDR3 is 15 residues. The CDR3 protein is CASSLDGTGVYGYTF. The DNA of the CDR3 is TGCGCCAGCAGCTTGGACGGGACAGGTGTCTATGGCTACACCTTC. Combining the CDR3 with reference TRBV5-1 and TRBJ1-2 gives the whole variable domain KAGVTQTPRYLIKTRGQQVTLSCSPISGHRSVSWYQQTPGQGLQFLFEYFSETQRNKGNFPGRFSGRQFSNSRSEMNVSTLELGDSALYLCASSLDGTGVYGYTFGSGTRLTVV.

The chain carries TRBV19 and TRBJ2-3; 8 nucleotides match TRBD1. Germline V gene sequence: CDR1 LNHDA, CDR2 SQIVND (reference sequence). The length of the CDR3 is 16 residues. V dropped 5 bases and J dropped 4; count of bases not matched to a gene: 11. Written as DNA, the CDR3 is TGTGCCAGTAGTCGCCGGACAGGGAGGATGCCAGATACGCAGTATTTT. Amino acids: CASSRRTGRMPDTQYF.

This clonotype was found a few times. The CDR3 loop reads CASSQAGGMNNEQFF. The CDR3 DNA is TGCGCCAGCAGCCAGGCGGGAGGGATGAACAATGAGCAGTTCTTC. The genes are TRBV4-3 and TRBJ2-1, with 9 bases aligning to TRBD2. Looked up from germline, CDR1 is LGHNA and CDR2 is YSLEER. The CDR3 sequence is 15 residues long. V shed 3 bases, J shed 5 bases, and the junction held 5 bases outside the gene matches.

The CDR3 protein is CSAGPGTGETQYF. The CDR3 nucleotides are TGCAGTGCTGGTCCCGGGACAGGAGAGACCCAGTACTTC. The chain employs TRBV20-1 and TRBJ2-5, with 8 bases fitting TRBD1. CDR1 and CDR2 (germline): DFQATT, SNEGSKA (reference sequence). Trimming cost V 5 bases and J 4 bases; bases outside gene matches: 6. The CDR3 is made up of 13 amino acids.

This clonotype was observed a single time. V is TRBV15 and J is TRBJ1-1; no reliable D call. Looked up from germline, CDR1 is LNHNV and CDR2 is YYDKDF (reference sequence). Trimming left V 0 bases short and J 6 bases short, with 8 bases between. CDR3 length equals 13 residues. The CDR3 reads CATSRDYGAEAFF. Written as DNA, the CDR3 is TGTGCCACCAGCAGAGATTACGGGGCTGAAGCTTTCTTT.

The table lists this clonotype with many counts. The V call is TRBV7-6, the J call TRBJ2-7, with no clear D. V was shortened by 5 bases and J by 2 bases, with 22 bases between the two germline ends. Germline V gene lookup returns CDR1 SGHVS and CDR2 FNYEAQ. The CDR3 consists of 17 residues. CDR3: CASSGTSVGPLTYEQYF. Written as DNA, the CDR3 is TGTGCCAGCAGCGGAACCTCAGTCGGGCCACTTACCTACGAGCAGTACTTC.

V gene TRBV12-3 or TRBV12-4 combines with J gene TRBJ2-7; TRBD2 agrees at 13 bases. The CDR3 has 16 amino acids. Trimming took 6 bases from V and 4 from J; bases not matched to a gene: 9. The CDR3 bases are TGTGCCAGCAGCTCTGGACTAGCGGGAGAGAAATACGAGCAGTACTTC. It translates to CASSSGLAGEKYEQYF.

V gene TRBV3-1 combines with J gene TRBJ1-2, with D hard to call. This CDR3 has 14 amino acids. CDR1 is LGHDT and CDR2 is YNNKEL in the germline V gene (reference sequence). V was shortened by 0 bases and J by 3 bases, with 8 bases between the two germline ends. In DNA, the CDR3 is TGTGCCAGCAGCCAAGATCTGAGTTACTATGGCTACACCTTC. This gives the protein CASSQDLSYYGYTF. The full variable domain, in which reference TRBV3-1 and TRBJ1-2 provide the parts outside the CDR3, is DTAVSQTPKYLVTQMGNDKSIKCEQNLGHDTMYWYKQDSKKFLKIMFSYNNKELIINETVPNRFSPKSPDKAHLNLHINSLELGDSAVYFCASSQDLSYYGYTFGSGTRLTVV.

The chain has TRBV24-1 and TRBJ2-2, with no clear D. The CDR3 is 13 amino acids. Trimming pared 2 bases from V and 3 bases from J, leaving 3 bases between. CDR1 KGHDR and CDR2 SFDVKD come from the germline V gene. In DNA, the CDR3 is TGTGCCACCAGTGATTCGTACACCGGGGAGCTGTTTTTT. It yields the protein CATSDSYTGELFF.

This clonotype was recorded a few times. The chain is built from TRBV6-5 and TRBJ2-7; 7 bases map to TRBD2. This CDR3 spans 15 amino acids. CDR1 and CDR2 from the germline V gene are MNHEY and SVGAGI. Germline trimming cut 5 bases from V and 7 bases from J; bases unmatched to any gene: 14. The DNA of the CDR3 is TGTGCCAGCAGTAGAACTGGAGGCGGGAGACGGGAGCAGTACTTC. It codes for CASSRTGGGRREQYF.

Here the CDR3 reads CATSSRQVPTGELFF. The CDR3 coding sequence is TGTGCCACCAGCAGCAGACAGGTTCCCACCGGGGAGCTGTTTTTT. The V call is TRBV15, the J call TRBJ2-2; TRBD1 might be the D (6 bases). Between the trimmed V and J ends, which lost 3 bases and 4 bases, there was a span of 12 bases. CDR1 and CDR2 (germline): LNHNV, YYDKDF (reference sequence). This CDR3 contains 15 residues.

This clonotype was counted between two and nine times. This sequence joins TRBV5-1 and TRBJ1-1; TRBD1 agrees at 9 bases. Germline V gives CDR1 SGHRS, CDR2 YFSETQ. CDR3 length: 14 amino acids. V dropped 2 bases and J dropped 5; count of bases not matched to a gene: 4. CDR3 region: CASSFPTGGTEAFF. CDR3 coding DNA: TGCGCCAGCAGCTTCCCGACAGGGGGTACTGAAGCTTTCTTT.

This clonotype was seen at least ten times. This rearrangement joins TRBV4-3 to TRBJ2-5; the match to TRBD2 covers 11 bases. This CDR3 region has 15 residues. Losses at the gene ends were 4 bases for V and 10 bases for J; bases not matched to a gene: 11. The V gene's germline CDR1 is LGHNA and CDR2 YSLEER. The chain's CDR3 is CASSPSPSGGNVQYF. Written as DNA, the CDR3 is TGCGCCAGCAGCCCATCTCCTAGCGGGGGGAACGTCCAGTACTTC.

The rearrangement uses TRBV7-2 and TRBJ1-3, with D perhaps matching TRBD1 (6 bases). This CDR3 is 19 amino acids long. CDR1 and CDR2 (germline): SGHTA, FQGNSA. Trimming removed 1 base from V and 7 bases from J, with 26 bases in between. CDR3 sequence: CASSLGRVYGGASRNTIYF. In DNA form, the CDR3 reads TGTGCCAGCAGCTTAGGACGTGTTTACGGGGGGGCGTCTCGGAACACCATATATTTT.

The chain links TRBV12-3 or TRBV12-4 to TRBJ1-5, with 7 bases fitting TRBD1. This CDR3 has 16 amino acids. V shed 7 bases and J 2 bases; nucleotides not matched to a gene: 11. CDR3 sequence reads: CASIFQGGVGNQPQHF. The DNA for the CDR3 is TGTGCCAGCATTTTCCAGGGGGGAGTGGGCAATCAGCCCCAGCATTTT.

This clonotype was seen only a few times. The CDR3 bases are TGTGCCAGCAGTTTTTATCCCTTCTACGAGCAGTACTTC. Its translation is CASSFYPFYEQYF. The rearrangement joins TRBV12-3 or TRBV12-4 to TRBJ2-7, with no clear D. Trimming removed 3 bases from V and 3 bases from J, with 9 bases in between. CDR3 length equals 13 residues.

The chain joins TRBV5-1 to TRBJ1-1; 10 nucleotides align to TRBD1. The CDR3 is made up of 15 amino acids. The ends lost 4 bases at V and 4 bases at J; junction bases unmatched: 7. Germline assignment: CDR1 SGHRS and CDR2 YFSETQ. Written as DNA, the CDR3 is TGCGCCAGCAGCCAGGGGACAGGGGTCGGCACTGAAGCTTTCTTT. Protein: CASSQGTGVGTEAFF.

The CDR3 loop is CATSDGRTTQGEQYF. The CDR3 bases are TGTGCCACCAGTGATGGGAGGACTACCCAAGGCGAGCAGTACTTC. The chain is built from TRBV24-1 and TRBJ2-7, with D maybe TRBD2 (6 bases). The germline CDR1 and CDR2 sequences are KGHDR and SFDVKD. This CDR3 comprises 15 residues. V lost 3 bases, J lost 6 bases, and 17 bases lay in between.

Many counts were recorded for this clonotype. The V gene is TRBV5-5, the J gene TRBJ2-1; D unresolved. Germline CDR1 SGHKS, CDR2 YYEKEE (reference sequence). Trimming shortened V by 0 bases and J by 2 bases, and 6 bases separated the two germline ends. This CDR3 has 14 residues. The CDR3 region is CASSLAEPYNEQFF. CDR3 in DNA: TGTGCCAGCAGCTTGGCCGAGCCCTACAATGAGCAGTTCTTC.

The V and J genes are TRBV5-1 and TRBJ1-2; perhaps TRBD1 as D (6 bases). The V and J ends lost 3 bases and 6 bases respectively, with 15 bases between them. The CDR3 spans 14 residues. Germline V gene lookup returns CDR1 SGHRS and CDR2 YFSETQ. CDR3 coding DNA: TGCGCCAGCAGCTCGGGACACCTGGCCGATGGCTACACCTTC. It yields the protein CASSSGHLADGYTF.

This clonotype appeared a few times. V and J are TRBV24-1 and TRBJ2-2, with D tentatively TRBD2 (6 bases). The V gene's germline CDR1 is KGHDR and CDR2 SFDVKD. V lost 4 bases to trimming and J lost 7 bases, with 12 bases between them. CDR3 length equals 14 residues. In nucleotides, the CDR3 is TGTGCCACCAGTGAAGGACTAAGTGGCGGGGAGCTGTTTTTT. Residues: CATSEGLSGGELFF.